The 20 T cell receptor beta chains given below trace back to one sample, sequenced in a study of blood T cell repertoires in COVID-19. The repertoire was sequenced with immunoSEQ multiplex PCR; TCRdb's copy has only in-frame clones and lacks some. The sample yields about 120,000 clones, 90% seen once. Sequenced input: peripheral blood. These receptors originate from a woman aged 55 to 70 with COVID-19, enrolled during active disease.

The rearrangement uses TRBV21-1 and TRBJ2-7; TRBD2, the D gene given by the table, was not confirmed from the DNA. TRBV21-1 is a recognized pseudogene. This CDR3 has 10 residues. CDR3 amino acids: CASNVSSSYF. The CDR3 bases are TGTGCCAGCAACGTAAGCTCGTCGTACTTC.

The rearrangement uses TRBV4-1 and TRBJ2-2; 14 nucleotides line up with TRBD2. Trimming at V came to 1 base and at J to 7 bases, leaving 5 bases not matched to a gene. CDR1 and CDR2 (germline): MGHRA, YSYEKL. There are 17 residues in the CDR3. The CDR3 loop is CASSQGLAGGPDGELFF. CDR3 DNA: TGCGCCAGCAGCCAAGGACTAGCGGGGGGGCCCGACGGGGAGCTGTTTTTT.

This clone was seen more than once but under ten times. The rearrangement links TRBV3-1 (or the pseudogene TRBV3-2) to TRBJ1-1; D call uncertain. Trimming left V 7 bases short and J 0 bases short, with 12 bases between. CDR1 is LGHDT and CDR2 is YNNKEL in the germline V gene (reference sequence). There are 14 residues in the CDR3. The CDR3 protein is CASNRRSLNTEAFF. The CDR3, as DNA: TGTGCCAGCAACCGGAGGAGCCTGAACACTGAAGCTTTCTTT.

CDR3 in DNA: TGCAGTGCTAGTACAGGGGGCACTAATGAAAAACTGTTTTTT. This codes for CSASTGGTNEKLFF. The rearrangement joins TRBV20-1 to TRBJ1-4, with 9 bases that match TRBD1. CDR3 size: 14 residues. Germline CDR1 and CDR2: DFQATT and SNEGSKA (reference sequence). V shed 3 bases and J 2 bases; nucleotides not matched to a gene: 1.

The gene calls are TRBV2 and TRBJ1-5, with D possibly being TRBD1 (6 bases). Trimming stripped 8 bases from V and 2 bases from J, with 10 bases between. The CDR3 runs 13 residues. CDR1 is SNHLY, CDR2 FYNNEI, per germline. CDR3 nucleotide sequence: TGTGCCAGCCAGGACAGAGGCAATCAGCCCCAGCATTTT. Translating it yields CASQDRGNQPQHF. Full variable domain (outside the CDR3, taken from reference TRBV2 and TRBJ1-5): EPEVTQTPSHQVTQMGQEVILRCVPISNHLYFYWYRQILGQKVEFLVSFYNNEISEKSEIFDDQFSVERPDGSNFTLKIRSTKLEDSAMYFCASQDRGNQPQHFGDGTRLSIL.

This sequence joins TRBV5-4 and TRBJ2-5; 14 nucleotides match TRBD2. J was trimmed by 0 bases and V by 4 bases; bases with no gene match: 8. Germline V gene sequence: CDR1 SGHNT, CDR2 YYREEE (reference sequence). The CDR3 loop spans 18 amino acids. The CDR3 loop is CASSRTSGGRSYQETQYF. In DNA form, the CDR3 reads TGTGCCAGCAGCAGGACTAGCGGGGGGCGCTCGTACCAAGAGACCCAGTACTTC. The full variable domain, with the rest looked up from reference TRBV5-4 and TRBJ2-5, is ETGVTQSPTHLIKTRGQQVTLRCSSQSGHNTVSWYQQALGQGPQFIFQYYREEENGRGNFPPRFSGLQFPNYSSELNVNALELDDSALYLCASSRTSGGRSYQETQYFGPGTRLLVL.

The count of this clone is one. The chain's CDR3 is CAWTRLQNSYNSPLHF. The DNA of the CDR3 is TGTGCCTGGACTCGCCTACAGAACTCTTATAATTCACCCCTCCACTTT. This chain uses TRBV30 with TRBJ1-6; no clear D gene. V lost 4 bases to trimming and J lost 4 bases, with 17 bases between them. The V gene's germline CDR1 is GTSNPN and CDR2 SVGIG (reference sequence). The length of the CDR3 is 16 residues.

The chain employs TRBV5-1 and TRBJ2-2; 15 bases agree with TRBD2. Germline V gives CDR1 SGHRS, CDR2 YFSETQ. The CDR3 covers 19 residues. V lost 4 bases, J lost 4 bases, and 11 bases stayed unmatched. Written as DNA, the CDR3 is TGCGCCAGCAGCCTTTACGGACTAGCGGGGGGGCCAGGCACCGGGGAGCTGTTTTTT. Its translation is CASSLYGLAGGPGTGELFF.

The chain links TRBV5-1 to TRBJ1-5, with a weak D call TRBD1 (5 bases). From germline, CDR1 is SGHRS and CDR2 YFSETQ. CDR3 size: 15 residues. Deletions cut 0 bases from V and 7 bases from J, with 14 bases between. CDR3 region: CASSLEWGEGQPQHF. For the CDR3, the DNA is TGCGCCAGCAGCTTGGAATGGGGGGAGGGACAGCCCCAGCATTTT.

This clone has just a few counts. The rearrangement links TRBV30 to TRBJ1-1; weak D call: TRBD1 (6 bases). Trimming took 2 bases from V and 9 from J, leaving 25 bases between them. This CDR3 comprises 16 residues. Germline V CDR1 and CDR2: GTSNPN, SVGIG (reference sequence). As DNA, the CDR3 is TGTGCCTGGAGTCCCCGGGGGGGGCCGTGGTATGAAAAAGCTTTCTTT. This sequence encodes CAWSPRGGPWYEKAFF.

The V call is TRBV5-1, the J call TRBJ2-7; a weak D match, TRBD1 (5 bases). The germline V gene encodes CDR1 SGHRS and CDR2 YFSETQ. This CDR3 is built from 14 residues. Trimming cost V 1 base and J 0 bases, with 8 bases left between them. CDR3 residues: CASSLWTNSYEQYF. CDR3 in DNA: TGCGCCAGCAGCTTGTGGACAAACTCCTACGAGCAGTACTTC.

V and J are TRBV19 and TRBJ2-1; 8 nucleotides match TRBD2. Germline values: CDR1 LNHDA, CDR2 SQIVND (reference sequence). The CDR3 runs to 14 residues. The trim removed 3 bases at V and 2 bases at J, leaving 0 bases unmatched. The CDR3 sequence is CASSMGLAYNEQFF. The CDR3 nucleotides are TGTGCCAGTAGTATGGGACTAGCCTACAATGAGCAGTTCTTC.

The chain's CDR3 is CAWSPGTGNYGYTF. In DNA, the CDR3 is TGTGCCTGGAGTCCCGGGACAGGGAACTATGGCTACACCTTC. The chain uses TRBV30 and TRBJ1-2; 9 nucleotides match TRBD1. This CDR3 is 14 amino acids long. The ends lost 2 bases at V and 2 bases at J; junction bases unmatched: 3. Germline-derived CDR1 and CDR2 are GTSNPN and SVGIG (reference sequence).

This chain's CDR3 is CASSIDRQSPGTQYF. CDR3 coding DNA: TGTGCCAGTAGTATAGATCGACAGTCCCCCGGGACCCAGTACTTC. The V and J genes are TRBV19 and TRBJ2-5, with D perhaps TRBD1 (5 bases). In germline, CDR1 is LNHDA, CDR2 SQIVND (reference sequence). The length of the CDR3 is 15 residues. Trimming took off 0 bases at V and 7 bases at J, with 15 bases between the two ends.

This chain joins TRBV19 and TRBJ1-1, with D possibly being TRBD1 (6 bases). Germline CDR1 LNHDA, CDR2 SQIVND (reference sequence). V lost 1 base to trimming and J lost 3 bases, with 6 bases between them. The CDR3 covers 13 residues. The CDR3 DNA sequence: TGTGCCAGTAGTATAGCAGGGGACACTGAAGCTTTCTTT. This encodes CASSIAGDTEAFF.

This clone was picked up one time. This chain connects TRBV2 to TRBJ1-1; D not resolved. Germline V gene sequence: CDR1 SNHLY, CDR2 FYNNEI. The CDR3 is made up of 14 amino acids. The germline V and J ends were trimmed by 5 bases and 2 bases, with 12 bases remaining between them. The chain's CDR3 is CASSLLQANTEAFF. CDR3 bases: TGTGCCAGCAGTTTACTCCAGGCCAACACTGAAGCTTTCTTT.

This clone was counted between two and nine times. The V and J genes are TRBV11-2 and TRBJ2-5; TRBD2 aligns across 10 bases. V dropped 6 bases and J dropped 5; count of bases not matched to a gene: 9. This CDR3 has 15 amino acids. Germline V gives CDR1 SGHAT, CDR2 FQNNGV. The CDR3 sequence: CASRETQGLAETQYF. The CDR3 coding sequence is TGTGCCAGCAGGGAGACTCAGGGACTAGCGGAGACCCAGTACTTC.

The rearrangement joins TRBV7-8 to TRBJ2-7; 7 nucleotides align to TRBD2. CDR1 is SGHVS and CDR2 is FQNEAQ in the germline V gene. V gave up 3 bases and J gave up 4 bases; unmatched junction bases: 6. The CDR3 extends over 14 amino acids. CDR3 residues: CASSFSAGSYEQYF. In DNA, the CDR3 is TGTGCCAGCAGCTTCTCAGCGGGGAGTTACGAGCAGTACTTC. The full variable domain, with the rest looked up from reference TRBV7-8 and TRBJ2-7, is GAGVSQSPRYKVAKRGQDVALRCDPISGHVSLFWYQQALGQGPEFLTYFQNEAQLDKSGLPSDRFFAERPEGSVSTLKIQRTQQEDSAVYLCASSFSAGSYEQYFGPGTRLTVT.

The chain has TRBV21-1 and TRBJ1-3; the table's D gene call, TRBD1, was not cross checked with the DNA. TRBV21-1 has pseudogene status. CDR3 length equals 17 residues. The CDR3 is CASSKYWDRGPGNTIYF. In DNA, the CDR3 is TGTGCCAGCAGCAAATACTGGGACAGGGGGCCCGGAAACACCATATATTTT.

V is TRBV4-3 and J is TRBJ1-3; D is uncertain. From germline, CDR1 is LGHNA and CDR2 YSLEER. Trimming removed 1 base from V and 1 base from J, with 20 bases in between. This CDR3 contains 19 residues. The CDR3 DNA sequence: TGCGCCAGCAGCCAAGGACCGAGTTTCGGAGGGTCTTCTGGAAACACCATATATTTT. Translated: CASSQGPSFGGSSGNTIYF.